These 15 T cell receptor beta chains came from one sample sequenced in a study of T-cell memory formation after mild COVID-19. TCRdb used MiXCR to reprocess the 5' RACE reads, holding one entry per CDR3 protein. Altogether about half a million distinct CDR3 sequences are present, about 20% being singletons, with the ten largest covering roughly an eighth. Sample: PBMCs or a T cell subset sorted from them (not recorded which). Receptor source: an adult woman who had mild COVID-19 (a few samples of this study predate the infection). Cell type and time point are not known.

The chain links TRBV7-3 to TRBJ1-1; D not certain. The CDR3 contains 10 residues. CDR1 is SGHTA and CDR2 is FQGTGA in the germline V gene. Trimming stripped 7 bases from V and 6 bases from J, with 6 bases between. The CDR3 region has the DNA TGTGCCAGCAAGGGAGCTGAAGCTTTCTTT. Its translation: CASKGAEAFF.

This clonotype came up many times. V usage is TRBV3-1 and J usage is TRBJ2-6; D is uncertain. CDR3 length equals 21 residues. V shed 0 bases and J shed 2 bases, with 23 bases lying between them. The germline V gene has CDR1 LGHDT and CDR2 YNNKEL (reference sequence). CDR3 bases: TGTGCCAGCAGCCAAGATTTGGTCCGGCCCGAAGGGAAACCTGGGGCCAACGTCCTGACTTTC. Translating it yields CASSQDLVRPEGKPGANVLTF.

This clonotype was observed many times. The gene calls are TRBV12-3 or TRBV12-4 and TRBJ1-1, with no clear D. The ends were cut back, 6 bases at V and 0 bases at J, with 14 bases in the middle. The CDR3 runs 15 residues. CDR3 protein: CASRTDGRLNTEAFF. DNA for the CDR3: TGTGCCAGCAGGACTGACGGGCGGCTGAACACTGAAGCTTTCTTT.

This rearrangement joins TRBV30 to TRBJ2-7; 7 bases are a match to TRBD1. With 6 bases clipped from V and 1 base from J, the junction kept 3 bases outside the gene matches. This CDR3 region has 12 residues. Germline CDR1 reads GTSNPN; CDR2 reads SVGIG (reference sequence). CDR3 loop: CACRDSSYEQYF. CDR3 nucleotide sequence: TGTGCCTGCCGGGACAGTTCCTACGAGCAGTACTTC.

The CDR3 DNA follows: TGTGCCAGCAGCCGAGGACAGGGGGATCGGGCACCCCTCCACTTT. Translation: CASSRGQGDRAPLHF. The chain is built from TRBV12-3 or TRBV12-4 and TRBJ1-6; 10 nucleotides agree with TRBD1. This CDR3 has 15 residues. After removal of 6 bases from V and 11 bases from J, the junction contained 10 bases not matched to a gene.

This clonotype appeared a few times. This chain uses TRBV5-1 with TRBJ1-1, with 7 bases fitting TRBD1. CDR1 is SGHRS, CDR2 YFSETQ, per germline. Unmatched junction bases numbered 7, after V lost 0 bases and J lost 5 bases. This CDR3 is 15 amino acids long. CDR3 bases: TGCGCCAGCAGCTTGGGGCCTAGGGGGCTTACTGAAGCTTTCTTT. The encoded protein is CASSLGPRGLTEAFF.

This clonotype turned up a few times. The chain couples TRBV2 to TRBJ2-4; 11 bases fit TRBD2. The CDR3 contains 15 residues. V lost 6 bases, J lost 0 bases, and 1 base stayed unmatched. CDR1 is SNHLY, CDR2 FYNNEI, per germline. CDR3 coding DNA: TGTGCCAGCAGGGGACTAGCGGTAGCCAAAAACATTCAGTACTTC. Translating it yields CASRGLAVAKNIQYF.

This clonotype came up a few times. In DNA form, the CDR3 reads TGTGCCAGCAGGATTCGACGGACCGGGACTAGCGACTCCTACGAGCAGTACTTC. It is translated as CASRIRRTGTSDSYEQYF. The V gene is TRBV6-6, the J gene TRBJ2-7, with 10 nucleotides matching TRBD2. The CDR3 runs 18 residues. Germline V gene sequence: CDR1 MNHNY, CDR2 SVGAGI (reference sequence). V dropped 6 bases and J dropped 0; count of bases not matched to a gene: 14.

The J gene is TRBJ1-5, the V gene TRBV12-3 or TRBV12-4; 8 bases are a match to TRBD1. This CDR3 contains 15 residues. Trimming at V came to 8 bases and at J to 3 bases, leaving 9 bases not matched to a gene. The chain's CDR3 is CASGTRGLDNQPQHF. As DNA, the CDR3 is TGTGCCAGCGGAACCAGGGGGCTGGACAATCAGCCCCAGCATTTT.

A few counts support this clonotype. The chain links TRBV4-2 to TRBJ2-5, with TRBD1 matching over 9 bases. CDR1 LGHNA and CDR2 YNFKEQ come from the germline V gene. The V gene end was trimmed by 3 bases and the J gene end by 5 bases; junction bases not matched to a gene: 7. The CDR3 totals 15 residues. As DNA, the CDR3 is TGTGCCAGCAGCCACGGACAGGGGAGGTGGGAGACCCAGTACTTC. Its translation: CASSHGQGRWETQYF.

In this sample, this clonotype turned up many times. The chain uses TRBV5-1 and TRBJ2-1; 11 nucleotides match TRBD2. V trimming: 1 base; J trimming: 5 bases; junction bases outside the gene matches: 5. The length of the CDR3 is 16 residues. Germline CDR1 and CDR2: SGHRS and YFSETQ. The CDR3, as DNA: TGCGCCAGCAGCTTGAGGGGACTAGCGGAAAACAATGAGCAGTTCTTC. Protein sequence: CASSLRGLAENNEQFF.

In its sample, this clonotype was seen a few times. The chain is built from TRBV3-1 and TRBJ2-5; D is ambiguous. The CDR3 contains 14 residues. Germline V gene lookup returns CDR1 LGHDT and CDR2 YNNKEL (reference sequence). Trimming stripped 0 bases from V and 5 bases from J, with 10 bases between. CDR3 nucleotide sequence: TGTGCCAGCAGCCAAGACTGGAGCACTGAGACCCAGTACTTC. Amino acids: CASSQDWSTETQYF.

This rearrangement joins TRBV5-1 to TRBJ2-7; weak D call: TRBD1 (5 bases). There are 14 residues in the CDR3. CDR1 and CDR2 (germline): SGHRS, YFSETQ. Trimming removed 0 bases from V and 6 bases from J, with 13 bases in between. CDR3 DNA: TGCGCCAGCAGCTTGGGGAAGGGGCATGGCGAGCAGTACTTC. Amino acids: CASSLGKGHGEQYF.

This clonotype was observed once. The rearrangement links TRBV12-3 or TRBV12-4 to TRBJ1-1; tentatively, D is TRBD1 (6 bases). Trimming cost V 6 bases and J 8 bases, with 13 bases left between them. The CDR3 spans 12 residues. CDR3 region: CASSLRDREAFF. The DNA for the CDR3 is TGTGCCAGCAGCCTGCGAGACAGGGAAGCTTTCTTT.

This clonotype was seen ten or more times. The chain couples TRBV5-4 to TRBJ2-5; D gene ambiguous. This CDR3 region has 15 residues. V lost 5 bases and J lost 1, with 15 bases in between. Germline lookup yields CDR1 SGHNT and CDR2 YYREEE (reference sequence). In DNA form, the CDR3 reads TGTGCCAGCAGGAATGTTGCCGTAAGCCAAGAGACCCAGTACTTC. Translation: CASRNVAVSQETQYF.